Below, 18 T cell receptor beta chains from the same sample are listed, as sequenced in a study of T cells in Graves' hyperthyroidism and ophthalmopathy. RNA transcripts were the template for amplifying TCR beta CDR3 regions. Initially, a first-round RT-PCR of the TCR CDR3 employed the HTBI primer set. TCRdb recomputed calls from the multiplex PCR reads with MiXCR, one row per CDR3 protein. The repertoire holds 650,000 to 750,000 distinct CDR3 sequences, with about 15% as singletons. Material for sequencing was blood. The receptors shown here come from a woman under 30 with Graves' hyperthyroidism.

The rearrangement uses TRBV29-1 and TRBJ2-1; 13 bases are shared with TRBD2. V dropped 3 bases and J dropped 8; count of bases not matched to a gene: 7. In germline, CDR1 is SQVTM, CDR2 ANQGSEA. This CDR3 is 15 amino acids long. The CDR3 DNA reads as TGCAGCGTTGACACTACTAGCGGGAGGGTGTATGAGCAGTTCTTC. Amino acids: CSVDTTSGRVYEQFF.

This chain uses TRBV4-1 with TRBJ2-1; 10 nucleotides match TRBD2. From germline, CDR1 is MGHRA and CDR2 YSYEKL. The length of the CDR3 is 15 residues. V lost 2 bases to trimming and J lost 5 bases; unmatched junction nucleotides: 3. The CDR3 is CASSQRGTSDNEQFF. CDR3 sequence (DNA): TGCGCCAGCAGCCAACGAGGGACTAGCGACAATGAGCAGTTCTTC.

Ten or more counts support this clonotype. The rearrangement links TRBV6-2 or TRBV6-3 to TRBJ2-1, with no clear D. Looked up from germline, CDR1 is MNHEY and CDR2 is SVGEGT. The V end was cut by 4 bases, the J end by 0 bases, with 4 bases between. The CDR3 runs to 13 residues. CDR3 nucleotides: TGTGCCAGCAGTTCCACCTCCTACAATGAGCAGTTCTTC. This codes for CASSSTSYNEQFF.

The V and J genes are TRBV27 and TRBJ2-5, with a tentative D call TRBD1 (5 bases). Trimming pared 2 bases from V and 7 bases from J, leaving 20 bases between. The CDR3 is 16 residues long. CDR1 and CDR2 from the germline V gene are MNHEY and SMNVEV (reference sequence). CDR3: CASSLIQDGPYGTQYF. The CDR3 coding sequence is TGTGCCAGCAGTTTAATACAGGACGGTCCATACGGGACCCAGTACTTC.

This clonotype was seen only a few times. V and J are TRBV7-9 and TRBJ2-5; 9 bases map to TRBD1. CDR1 and CDR2 (germline): SEHNR, FQNEAQ (reference sequence). V lost 5 bases to trimming and J lost 5 bases; unmatched junction nucleotides: 9. This CDR3 comprises 15 residues. CDR3 sequence (DNA): TGTGCCAGCAGCGGCCGGGACAGGGTGAGGGAGACCCAGTACTTC. Translated: CASSGRDRVRETQYF.

This clonotype was counted a few times. V gene TRBV7-2 combines with J gene TRBJ2-7, with 9 bases identical to TRBD1. Per the germline V gene, CDR1 is SGHTA and CDR2 is FQGNSA. This CDR3 is built from 15 residues. V shed 5 bases, J shed 4 bases, and the junction held 9 bases outside the gene matches. The CDR3 spells CASSTAGTGSYEQYF. CDR3 nucleotides: TGTGCCAGCAGCACAGCCGGGACAGGGTCGTACGAGCAGTACTTC.

This clonotype showed up many times. V is TRBV7-3 and J is TRBJ2-1, with TRBD2 matching over 9 bases. CDR1 and CDR2 from the germline V gene are SGHTA and FQGTGA. The V gene end was trimmed by 3 bases and the J gene end by 8 bases; junction bases not matched to a gene: 8. CDR3 length equals 15 residues. The CDR3 nucleotides read TGTGCCAGCAGCTTTAATAGCGGGAGTATCTATGAGCAGTTCTTC. Amino acids: CASSFNSGSIYEQFF.

This clonotype was seen only a few times. Just one base apart from a much larger clone, this may be a read error. This chain connects TRBV6-5 to TRBJ2-7; 13 positions agree with TRBD2. The CDR3 sequence is 15 residues long. The V gene's germline CDR1 is MNHEY and CDR2 SVGAGI. Trimming took 4 bases from V and 4 from J; bases not matched to a gene: 4. The CDR3 loop is CASSSRTSGRYEQYF. The CDR3 DNA sequence: TGTGCCAGCAGTTCACGGACTAGCGGGAGATACGAGCAGTACTTC.

This clonotype was observed a handful of times. The chain combines TRBV29-1 with TRBJ2-7; 7 nucleotides line up with TRBD1. Germline CDR1 reads SQVTM; CDR2 reads ANQGSEA. CDR3 size: 13 residues. After removal of 5 bases from V and 0 bases from J, the junction contained 4 bases not matched to a gene. CDR3 DNA: TGCAGCGTTCTGGACAGGAGCTCCTACGAGCAGTACTTC. It specifies CSVLDRSSYEQYF.

In this sample, this clonotype turned up many times. The rearrangement joins TRBV20-1 to TRBJ2-7; 11 bases agree with TRBD1. CDR1 and CDR2 (germline): DFQATT, SNEGSKA (reference sequence). Germline trimming cut 8 bases from V and 7 bases from J; bases unmatched to any gene: 16. There are 15 residues in the CDR3. The chain's CDR3 is CSPKDVGQGAREQYF. The CDR3 DNA is TGCAGTCCAAAAGACGTCGGACAGGGGGCGAGGGAGCAGTACTTC.

This clonotype has a handful of counts. This chain connects TRBV19 to TRBJ1-1; D uncertain. The CDR3 is made up of 15 amino acids. Germline V gives CDR1 LNHDA, CDR2 SQIVND (reference sequence). V shed 9 bases and J shed 2 bases, with 19 bases lying between them. The CDR3: CASEAGGSRNTEAFF. CDR3 DNA sequence: TGTGCCAGCGAGGCCGGCGGGTCGAGAAACACTGAAGCTTTCTTT.

Many counts were recorded for this clonotype. This chain uses TRBV4-1 with TRBJ2-7; 9 bases fit TRBD2. Germline trimming cut 4 bases from V and 6 bases from J; bases unmatched to any gene: 7. There are 14 residues in the CDR3. The germline V gene has CDR1 MGHRA and CDR2 YSYEKL. CDR3 amino acids: CASSLRTSGFEQYF. The CDR3 bases are TGCGCCAGCAGCCTACGTACTAGCGGGTTCGAGCAGTACTTC.

This chain links TRBV6-2 or TRBV6-3 with TRBJ2-1; D ambiguous. Trimming removed 9 bases at V and 4 bases at J, with 10 bases between. This CDR3 region has 12 residues. Germline CDR1 is MNHEY and CDR2 is SVGEGT. The CDR3 coding sequence is TGTGCCAGTACGGACGCATACAATGAGCAGTTCTTC. Translated, it gives CASTDAYNEQFF.

This clonotype has only a few counts. Given the absence of the conserved phenylalanine or tryptophan at the CDR3 end, a read error is likely. This chain links TRBV7-2 with TRBJ1-5; a possible D gene is TRBD1 (5 bases). The V gene's germline CDR1 is SGHTA and CDR2 FQGNSA. V lost 2 bases and J 4 bases, leaving 15 bases between the germline ends. The CDR3 is 16 amino acids. The CDR3 protein is CASSLYGTGVNQPQHL. Here the CDR3 DNA reads TGTGCCAGCAGCTTATACGGGACGGGAGTGAATCAGCCCCAGCATCTT.

The chain carries TRBV7-3 and TRBJ2-2; the D is unclear. V lost 5 bases and J lost 2, with 12 bases in between. The germline CDR1 and CDR2 sequences are SGHTA and FQGTGA. CDR3 length: 15 amino acids. CDR3 coding DNA: TGTGCCAGCAGCGACCGGACCAGAAACACCGGGGAGCTGTTTTTT. Translation gives CASSDRTRNTGELFF.

This clonotype has more than one count but fewer than ten. The rearrangement uses TRBV28 and TRBJ1-5; perhaps TRBD1 as D (6 bases). Per the germline V gene, CDR1 is MDHEN and CDR2 is SYDVKM. The V and J ends lost 6 bases and 13 bases respectively, with 13 bases between them. The CDR3 extends over 11 amino acids. The CDR3 region is CASSEAGAQHF. CDR3 nucleotide sequence: TGTGCCAGCAGCGAAGCGGGGGCTCAGCATTTT.

This clonotype was seen more than once but under ten times. This chain links TRBV19 with TRBJ1-5; 8 positions match TRBD1. V gave up 10 bases and J gave up 5 bases; unmatched junction bases: 16. CDR1 and CDR2 from the germline V gene are LNHDA and SQIVND (reference sequence). The CDR3 has 16 residues. CDR3 sequence: CATHPRGQEGDQPQHF. The CDR3 bases are TGTGCCACCCATCCCCGGGGACAGGAAGGAGATCAGCCCCAGCATTTT.

Many counts were recorded for this clonotype. The chain is built from TRBV30 and TRBJ2-5; D ambiguous. Germline CDR1 and CDR2: GTSNPN and SVGIG (reference sequence). CDR3 length equals 14 residues. Between the trimmed V and J ends, which lost 0 bases and 0 bases, there was a span of 8 bases. The CDR3 sequence is CAWSVLGYQETQYF. The CDR3 DNA reads TGTGCCTGGAGTGTATTAGGATACCAAGAGACCCAGTACTTC.